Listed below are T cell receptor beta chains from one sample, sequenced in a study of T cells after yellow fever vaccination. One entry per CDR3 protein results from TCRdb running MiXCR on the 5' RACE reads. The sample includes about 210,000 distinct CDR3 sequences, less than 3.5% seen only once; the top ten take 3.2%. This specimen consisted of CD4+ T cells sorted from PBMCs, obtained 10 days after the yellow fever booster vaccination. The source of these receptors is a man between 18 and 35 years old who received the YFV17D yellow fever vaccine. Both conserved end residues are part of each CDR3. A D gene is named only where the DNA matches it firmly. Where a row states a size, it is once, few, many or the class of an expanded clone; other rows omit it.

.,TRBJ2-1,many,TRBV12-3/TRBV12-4,CASSLMEGREQFF,TGTGCCAGCAGTTTAATGGAGGGCAGAGAGCAGTTCTTC
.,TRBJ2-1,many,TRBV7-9,CASSSPDGAMEQFF,TGTGCCAGCAGCTCCCCGGATGGGGCTATGGAGCAGTTCTTC
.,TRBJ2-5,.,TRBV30,CACYRGAETQYF,TGTGCCTGCTATAGGGGAGCAGAGACCCAGTACTTC
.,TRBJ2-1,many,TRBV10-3,CAISESILARQFF,TGTGCCATCAGTGAGTCGATACTAGCAAGGCAGTTCTTC
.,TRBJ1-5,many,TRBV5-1,CASSLGDSSNQPQHF,TGCGCCAGCAGCTTGGGAGACAGTAGCAATCAGCCCCAGCATTTT
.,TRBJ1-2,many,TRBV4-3,CASSQAEGNGYGYTF,TGCGCCAGCAGCCAAGCGGAGGGGAACGGTTATGGCTACACCTTC
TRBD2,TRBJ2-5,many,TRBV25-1,CASSDGASGGPGETQYF,TGTGCCAGCAGTGACGGGGCTAGCGGGGGGCCGGGGGAGACCCAGTACTTC
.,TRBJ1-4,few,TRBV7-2,CASSLADEKLFF,TGTGCCAGCAGCTTGGCCGATGAAAAACTGTTTTTT
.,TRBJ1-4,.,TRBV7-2,CASSLVPGGYEKLFF,TGTGCCAGCAGCTTAGTCCCCGGCGGGTATGAAAAACTGTTTTTT
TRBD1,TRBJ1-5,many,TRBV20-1,CSAAPGGANQPQHF,TGCAGTGCAGCCCCAGGGGGGGCGAATCAGCCCCAGCATTTT
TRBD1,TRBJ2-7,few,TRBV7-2,CASSFPGQGTDEQYF,TGTGCCAGCAGTTTTCCGGGACAGGGGACCGACGAGCAGTACTTC
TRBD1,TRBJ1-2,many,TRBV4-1,CASSQVLRRQGHGYTF,TGCGCCAGCAGCCAAGTTTTACGTCGACAGGGCCATGGCTACACCTTC
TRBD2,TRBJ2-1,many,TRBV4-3,CASSQPSGGTNEQFF,TGCGCCAGCAGCCAACCTAGCGGGGGGACGAATGAGCAGTTCTTC
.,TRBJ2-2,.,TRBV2,CASSAYGKTGELFF,TGTGCCAGCAGTGCTTACGGGAAGACCGGGGAGCTGTTTTTT
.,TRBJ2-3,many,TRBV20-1,CSAPRSTDTQYF,TGCAGTGCTCCACGGAGCACAGATACGCAGTATTTT
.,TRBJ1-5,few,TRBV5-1,CASSPLGDSNQPQHF,TGCGCCAGCAGCCCGTTGGGGGATAGCAATCAGCCCCAGCATTTT
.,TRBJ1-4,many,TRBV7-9,CASSSYRSSNEKLFF,TGTGCCAGCAGCTCGTACAGGTCCTCTAATGAAAAACTGTTTTTT
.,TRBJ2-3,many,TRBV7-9,CASSLVFITDTQYF,TGTGCCAGCAGCTTAGTTTTTATCACAGATACGCAGTATTTT
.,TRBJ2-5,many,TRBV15,CATSRDTGVGETQYF,TGTGCCACCAGCAGAGATACGGGCGTTGGAGAGACCCAGTACTTC
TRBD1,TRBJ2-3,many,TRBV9,CASSKGQGEGTDTQYF,TGTGCCAGCAGCAAAGGACAGGGCGAAGGAACAGATACGCAGTATTTT
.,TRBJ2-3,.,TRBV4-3,CASSQGSSGHTDTQYF,TGCGCCAGCAGCCAAGGGTCCAGCGGGCACACAGATACGCAGTATTTT
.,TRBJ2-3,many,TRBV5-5,CASSLPWDTQYF,TGTGCCAGCAGCTTGCCGTGGGATACGCAGTATTTT
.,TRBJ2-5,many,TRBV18,CASSRDLQETQYF,TGTGCCAGCTCGAGGGACTTACAAGAGACCCAGTACTTC
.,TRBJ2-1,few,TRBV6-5,CASRPTASEQFF,TGTGCCAGCAGACCTACCGCCTCTGAGCAGTTCTTC
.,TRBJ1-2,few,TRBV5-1,CASRIDGGYTF,TGCGCCAGCCGGATTGATGGGGGCTACACCTTC
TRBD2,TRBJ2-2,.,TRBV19,CASMPGGLEELFF,TGTGCCAGTATGCCGGGGGGGCTCGAGGAGCTGTTTTTT
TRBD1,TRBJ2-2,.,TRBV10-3,CAITDRAGELFF,TGTGCCATCACAGACAGGGCCGGGGAGCTGTTTTTT
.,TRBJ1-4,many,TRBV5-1,CASSLRDGSNEKLFF,TGCGCCAGCAGCTTGAGGGACGGCTCTAATGAAAAACTGTTTTTT
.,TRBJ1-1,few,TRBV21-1,CASSKVTPTNTEAFF,TGTGCCAGCAGCAAAGTAACACCGACGAACACTGAAGCTTTCTTT
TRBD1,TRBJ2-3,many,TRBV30,CAWSEGQAQYF,TGTGCCTGGAGTGAGGGACAGGCACAGTATTTT
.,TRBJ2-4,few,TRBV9,CASGGLAKNIQYF,TGTGCCAGCGGGGGGCTAGCCAAAAACATTCAGTACTTC
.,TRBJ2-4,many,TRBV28,CASSLAGAKNIQYF,TGTGCCAGCAGTTTAGCGGGGGCCAAAAACATTCAGTACTTC
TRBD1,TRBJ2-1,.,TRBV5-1,CASSLGRGLHNEQFF,TGCGCCAGCAGCTTGGGCAGGGGGCTACACAATGAGCAGTTCTTC
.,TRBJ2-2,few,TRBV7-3,CASRSPGGAGELFF,TGTGCCAGCAGGTCCCCAGGGGGGGCCGGGGAGCTGTTTTTT
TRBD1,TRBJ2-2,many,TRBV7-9,CASSSLGQGAMMGELFF,TGTGCCAGCAGCTCCCTCGGACAGGGGGCAATGATGGGGGAGCTGTTTTTT
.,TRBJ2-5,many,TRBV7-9,CASSPPSQQETQYF,TGTGCCAGCAGCCCCCCTTCCCAACAAGAGACCCAGTACTTC
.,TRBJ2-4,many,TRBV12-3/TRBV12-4,CASRTSGGAEKYF,TGTGCCAGCAGGACGTCTGGGGGGGCCGAGAAGTACTTC
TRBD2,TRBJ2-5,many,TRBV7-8,CASSRGGTSGETQYF,TGTGCCAGCAGCCGAGGGGGGACTAGCGGGGAGACCCAGTACTTC
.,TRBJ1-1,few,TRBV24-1,CATSESRTAGTEAFF,TGTGCCACCAGTGAATCCCGGACAGCCGGGACTGAAGCTTTCTTT
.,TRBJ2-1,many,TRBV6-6,CASSYGQIGEQFF,TGTGCCAGCAGTTACGGGCAAATTGGTGAGCAGTTCTTC
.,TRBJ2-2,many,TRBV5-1,CASSPRRQEDTGELFF,TGCGCCAGCAGCCCCCGTAGACAGGAGGACACCGGGGAGCTGTTTTTT
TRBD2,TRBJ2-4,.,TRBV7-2,CASSSGTSTKNIQYF,TGTGCCAGCAGCTCCGGGACTAGCACCAAAAACATTCAGTACTTC